The clone carrying this T cell receptor (beta chain) showed up just once. Its target is unknown. These data come from a study of T cell clones after liver transplantation. The repertoire was sequenced with immunoSEQ multiplex PCR; TCRdb's copy has only in-frame clones and lacks some. The sample shows approximately 100,000 clones, 75% to 85% of them seen only once. Study-level points and caveats: A significant post-transplant drop in circulating graft-donor-reactive CD4 TCRbeta sequences occurred in most of the 8 subjects.

The germline CDR1 and CDR2 sequences are MNHNS and SASEGT. The V gene end was trimmed by 0 bases and the J gene end by 6 bases; junction bases not matched to a gene: 4. The CDR3 contains 14 residues. The starting material was CD4+ T cells from blood, obtained before liver transplant. V is TRBV6-1 and J is TRBJ2-7; 8 bases are a match to TRBD1. The TCR originated in a human donor who received a liver transplant. CDR3 sequence: CASSEAHRGSEQYF. The CDR3 nucleotides are TGTGCCAGCAGTGAAGCGCACAGGGGGAGCGAGCAGTACTTC.